Reported below is one T cell receptor beta chain. Its binding antigen is unknown. Base qualities are missing; no much larger clone stands one base away. Per the germline V gene, SGDLS is the CDR1 and YYNGEE is the CDR2. The cysteine opens and the phenylalanine closes a CDR3 of 16 amino acids. Just CDR3 DNA is preserved here, 48 bases in frame from base 1. V trim: 1 base; J trim: 2 bases; unmatched bases: 7. TCR CDR3 regions were amplified from genomic DNA by multiplex PCR using the deep immunoSEQ assay. For each cell subset, the extracted genomic DNA was distributed evenly across all wells of several immunoSEQ 96-well plates, and each plate served as one replicate. For sorted subsets, each replicate PCR was loaded with around 200 ng genomic DNA, equivalent to approximately 27,000 T cell genomes. The purified libraries were quantified using a Qubit 3.0 fluorometer, sized with a Bioanalyzer 2100, and then quantified again using the KAPA Library Quantification kit. Every immunoSEQ 96-well plate was sequenced on a dedicated single-read 150-cycle Illumina NextSeq 550 flow cell. The paper's data handling went like this. Because the immunoSEQ output held only junctional sequences and lacked quality scores, the filtering could not match the filtering applied to full-length reads. To assign V/J genes and CDR3, sequences were annotated using PyIR, a Python wrapper for IgBLAST v1.9, with IMGT germline references. Reads were filtered out if the reads had weak V/J assignments (E-value above 1e-6), no CDR3, stop codons, out-of-frame junctions, or ambiguous translated residues. V3J clonotypes were defined by identical inferred V gene, J gene, and CDR3 amino acid sequence. Percentage overlap between repertoires was computed as shared unique clonotypes divided by the size of the smaller repertoire. Three approaches were used to assess repertoire richness: RTK rarefaction, the Chao1 estimator, and Recon v2.1 estimates of unobserved clonotypes. Generation probabilities were computed with OLGA for all TCRbeta clonotypes obtained by the gDNA method from several donors. TCRdb mirrors the immuneACCESS table, restricted to in-frame sequences. Some clones are absent from its copies; in checked studies, under half trace to an unresolved V gene, and the reason for the others is unknown. Clone size and the V and J calls come from that table; the DNA yielded D and trimming. Here the sample has 2 million or so clones; approximately 94% occur a single time. Together, the top ten hold 0.9% to 1.3% of the sample.

The data belong to a study of shared clonotypes between healthy human individuals (dated by TCRdb to the early 2020s). At the level of the whole study: The cohort comprised a couple of women and three men aged 18 to 49 years. To estimate repertoire size and how much clonotype sharing occurs between individuals, the study deeply sequenced the blood TCR repertoires of roughly 5 healthy adults. Leukapheresis yielded between about 0.94 and 9 billion PBMCs per donor. For each donor, CD4 naive and CD4 memory were each run on three plates, CD8 naive on two plates, and CD8 memory on one plate. Different laboratories and diverse techniques were used to prepare libraries and sequence TCR repertoires, to increase sequencing depth and limit assay-specific biases. Overall study results and their limits: Compared with non-shared clonotypes, clonotypes shared by all four sorted-subset donors had higher generation probabilities. Larger estimated clonotype richness was generally found for naive subsets than for memory subsets. Sampling was restricted to blood, and TCR repertoires in tissue are likely to differ from TCR repertoires in blood. Because the study included only a small number of donors, the genetic and exposure-history diversity represented was limited. Pairwise subsampling led to the expectation that sequencing depth would affect the degree of clonotype sharing among donors. Approximately 5% of naive CD4, 3.5% of naive CD8, 2.3% of memory CD4, and around 0.4% of memory CD8 clonotypes were shared across a few donors. Incomplete sequencing was indicated by rarefaction of sorted-subset datasets, despite the large sequencing depth.

CD8 naive samples consisted of CD45RO-negative cells that were positively selected for CCR7, yielding a CD45RA+CCR7+ population without TemRA cells. The donors were healthy, HIV-negative adults who had no recently reported acute infections or vaccinations. Every donor was a Caucasian adult residing in Nashville, Tennessee, USA. Blood was obtained by leukapheresis, after which PBMCs were separated by Ficoll-Histopaque density gradient centrifugation and cryopreserved in liquid nitrogen vapor phase. Analytical flow cytometry was used to check the purity and quantity of each magnetically sorted T cell population. Each sorted fraction had its genomic DNA isolated and then quantified by UV absorbance on a Nanodrop 2000c.

This receptor was taken from a man aged 18 to 35 in good health. The sequence is built from TRBV9 and TRBJ2-5; the central 8 bases match TRBD2. Sequencing used naive CD8+ T cells sorted from blood. Read against the paper, the sample's cell subset or site label means: CD45RA+CCR7+. The CDR3 is CASSVLVSGGQETQYF. The nucleotides are TGTGCCAGCAGCGTACTAGTCAGCGGGGGACAAGAGACCCAGTACTTC.